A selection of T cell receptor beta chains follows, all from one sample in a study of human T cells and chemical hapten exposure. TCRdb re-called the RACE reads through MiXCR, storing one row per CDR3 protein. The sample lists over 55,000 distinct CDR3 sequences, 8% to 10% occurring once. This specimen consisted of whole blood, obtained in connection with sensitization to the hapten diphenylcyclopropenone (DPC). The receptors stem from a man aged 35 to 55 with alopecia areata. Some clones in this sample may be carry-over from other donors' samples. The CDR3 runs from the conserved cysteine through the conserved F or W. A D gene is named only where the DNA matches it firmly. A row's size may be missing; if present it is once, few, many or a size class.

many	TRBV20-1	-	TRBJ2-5	CSAIHLQGTETQYF	TGCAGTGCTATCCACCTACAGGGAACGGAGACCCAGTACTTC
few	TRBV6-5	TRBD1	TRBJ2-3	CASKGQGLADTQYF	TGTGCCAGCAAAGGACAGGGGCTCGCAGATACGCAGTATTTT
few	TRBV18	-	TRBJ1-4	CASSPYNEKLFF	TGTGCCAGCTCACCGTATAATGAAAAACTGTTTTTT
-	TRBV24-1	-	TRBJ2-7	CATSRGKSSYEQYF	TGTGCCACCAGTCGGGGAAAGAGCTCCTACGAGCAGTACTTC
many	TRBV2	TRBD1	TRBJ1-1	CASVPFGTDTEAFF	TGTGCCAGCGTCCCGTTTGGGACAGACACTGAAGCTTTCTTT
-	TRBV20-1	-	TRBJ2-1	CSASLVEQFF	TGCAGTGCTAGTCTTGTGGAGCAGTTCTTC
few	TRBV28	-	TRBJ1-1	CASKELNTEAFF	TGTGCCAGCAAAGAATTGAACACTGAAGCTTTCTTT
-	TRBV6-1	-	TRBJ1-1	CASSETFGTEAFF	TGTGCCAGCAGTGAAACTTTTGGCACTGAAGCTTTCTTT
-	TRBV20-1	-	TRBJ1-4	CSANSRGDATNEKLFF	TGCAGTGCTAACTCCAGGGGAGATGCAACTAATGAAAAACTGTTTTTT
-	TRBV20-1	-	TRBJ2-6	CSARDTLGANVLTF	TGCAGTGCTAGGGACACCCTCGGTGCCAACGTCCTGACTTTC
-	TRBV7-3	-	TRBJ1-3	CASSLTSDSGNTIYF	TGTGCCAGCAGCTTGACATCCGACTCTGGAAACACCATATATTTT
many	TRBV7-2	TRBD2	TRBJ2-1	CASSLPKLASGRGGEQFF	TGTGCCAGCAGCCTTCCCAAGCTCGCTAGCGGGAGGGGTGGTGAGCAGTTCTTC
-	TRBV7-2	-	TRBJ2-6	CASSSQGPSGANVLTF	TGTGCCAGCAGCTCCCAGGGTCCCTCTGGGGCCAACGTCCTGACTTTC
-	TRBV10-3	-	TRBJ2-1	CAISESDLRGLYNEQFF	TGTGCCATCAGTGAGTCGGATTTGCGGGGGCTCTACAATGAGCAGTTCTTC
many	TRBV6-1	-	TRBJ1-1	CASSENRARGEVFF	TGTGCCAGCAGTGAAAATCGGGCCCGGGGTGAAGTTTTCTTT
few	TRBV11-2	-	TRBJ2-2	CASSFGGDTGELFF	TGTGCCAGCAGTTTTGGGGGAGACACCGGGGAGCTGTTTTTT
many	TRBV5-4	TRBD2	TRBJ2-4	CASSLGTSGSGLAKNIQYF	TGTGCCAGCAGCTTGGGGACTAGCGGGAGTGGGCTTGCCAAAAACATTCAGTACTTC
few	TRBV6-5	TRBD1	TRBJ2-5	CASSLRGQGETQYF	TGTGCCAGCAGTCTCAGGGGGCAGGGGGAGACCCAGTACTTC
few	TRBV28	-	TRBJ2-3	CASSFRGRGSTDTQYF	TGTGCCAGCAGTTTCCGGGGGCGCGGGAGTACAGATACGCAGTATTTT
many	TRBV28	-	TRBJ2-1	CASTLRTASEQFF	TGTGCCAGTACCCTACGGACCGCGAGTGAGCAGTTCTTC
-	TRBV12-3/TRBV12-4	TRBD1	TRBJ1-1	CASSLDRGRSTEAFF	TGTGCCAGCAGTTTGGACAGGGGGCGAAGTACTGAAGCTTTCTTT
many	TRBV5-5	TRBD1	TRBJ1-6	CASSSPHGQGTYNSPLHF	TGTGCCAGCAGCTCCCCCCACGGACAGGGAACCTATAATTCACCCCTCCACTTT
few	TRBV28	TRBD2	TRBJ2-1	CASSFGTSANEQFF	TGTGCCAGCAGTTTTGGGACTAGCGCAAATGAGCAGTTCTTC
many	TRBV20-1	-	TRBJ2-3	CSASGITDTQYF	TGCAGTGCTAGTGGAATCACAGATACGCAGTATTTT
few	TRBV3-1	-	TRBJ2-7	CASSHPLRGVYEQYF	TGTGCCAGCAGCCATCCCCTTAGGGGTGTCTACGAGCAGTACTTC
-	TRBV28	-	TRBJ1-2	CASSFLAGYTF	TGTGCCAGCAGTTTCCTCGCTGGCTACACCTTC
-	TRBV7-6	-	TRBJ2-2	CASSDERTDFTGELFF	TGTGCCAGCAGCGACGAAAGGACAGATTTTACCGGGGAGCTGTTTTTT
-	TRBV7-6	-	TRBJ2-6	CASSPRVISGANVLTF	TGTGCCAGCAGCCCAAGGGTGATATCTGGGGCCAACGTCCTGACTTTC